Listed here are 2 T cell receptor beta chains from one sample, sequenced in a study of T cell responses to AZD1222 COVID-19 vaccine. Sequencing used immunoSEQ multiplex PCR; TCRdb keeps in-frame clones, though not all of them. Seen here are 130,000 to 150,000 clones, just under 95% observed once, and the top ten hold about 1.5%. Sequenced here: peripheral blood, sampled on day 0 of AZD1222 vaccination. The receptor source for this set is an adult in good health.

V gene TRBV28 combines with J gene TRBJ1-2; D remains unclear. Germline values: CDR1 MDHEN, CDR2 SYDVKM. V was shortened by 1 base and J by 3 bases, with 3 bases between the two germline ends. The CDR3 has 12 residues. CDR3 sequence reads: CASSLSDYGYTF. The CDR3 DNA reads as TGTGCCAGCAGTTTATCTGACTATGGCTACACCTTC.

The chain employs TRBV5-1 and TRBJ1-1; D unclear. V lost 0 bases, J lost 11 bases, and 26 bases lay in between. In germline, CDR1 is SGHRS, CDR2 YFSETQ. The CDR3 totals 17 residues. The CDR3 nucleotides are TGCGCCAGCAGCTTGGGACGGAACCGTCCGTCAACTCACCGGGCTTTCTTT. This gives the protein CASSLGRNRPSTHRAFF. Combining the CDR3 with reference TRBV5-1 and TRBJ1-1 gives the whole variable domain KAGVTQTPRYLIKTRGQQVTLSCSPISGHRSVSWYQQTPGQGLQFLFEYFSETQRNKGNFPGRFSGRQFSNSRSEMNVSTLELGDSALYLCASSLGRNRPSTHRAFFGQGTRLTVV.